This T cell receptor (beta chain) was profiled in a study of beta chain features in type 1 diabetes. Regarding the study as a whole: For type 1 diabetes patients, VDJ junctions showed fewer insertions and more deletions. In all four CD4+ subsets, TCRB CDR3 length was significantly, moderately reduced in type 1 diabetes.

Each of the sorted populations had a purity greater than 98%. This clone appeared a few times. Its matching antigen is unknown. Reverse transcribing all isolated RNA meant expressed TCRB transcripts were sequenced. The data were produced by immunoSEQ multiplex PCR, yet TCRdb's version contains in-frame clones alone and is incomplete. Here the sample spans hundreds of thousands of clones, about 14% being singletons. Sequenced sample: naive CD4+ T cells from blood. This receptor was taken from a man younger than 30 with type 1 diabetes.

The CDR3 is CASGLSRGGNIQYF. The CDR3 nucleotides are TGTGCTAGTGGTTTGAGTCGGGGCGGGAACATTCAGTACTTC. The V call is TRBV12-5, the J call TRBJ2-4; D is tentatively TRBD1 or TRBD2 (5 bases each). Germline V lookup: CDR1 LGHNT, CDR2 FRNRAP. Trimming stripped 2 bases from V and 7 bases from J, with 12 bases between. The CDR3 runs 14 residues.